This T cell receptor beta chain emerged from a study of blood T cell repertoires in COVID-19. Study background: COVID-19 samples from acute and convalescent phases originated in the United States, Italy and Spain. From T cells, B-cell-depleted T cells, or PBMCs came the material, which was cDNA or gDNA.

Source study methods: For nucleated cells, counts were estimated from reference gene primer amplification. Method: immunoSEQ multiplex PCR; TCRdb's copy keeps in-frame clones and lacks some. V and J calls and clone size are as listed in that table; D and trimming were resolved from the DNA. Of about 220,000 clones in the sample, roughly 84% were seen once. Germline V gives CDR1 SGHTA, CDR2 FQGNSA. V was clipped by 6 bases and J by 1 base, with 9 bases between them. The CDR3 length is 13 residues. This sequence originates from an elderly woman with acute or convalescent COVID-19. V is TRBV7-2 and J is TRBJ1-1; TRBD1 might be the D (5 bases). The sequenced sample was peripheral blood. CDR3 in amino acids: CASSSGRNTEAFF. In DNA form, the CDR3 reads TGTGCCAGCAGTTCAGGGCGGAACACTGAAGCTTTCTTT.